The next 15 T cell receptor beta chains were all read from a single sample in a study of cytomegalovirus exposure and HLA in healthy donors. PCR used 60 Vbeta primers and 13 Jbeta primers. The repertoire was sequenced with immunoSEQ multiplex PCR; TCRdb's copy has only in-frame clones and lacks some. There are 150,000 to 200,000 clones in the sample; approximately 73% occur only once, and about 4.9% lies in the top ten. The sequenced sample consisted of PBMCs. The receptors were gathered from a woman aged 18-30 years in good health and CMV-seropositive.

This clone occurred once. The chain has TRBV6-1 and TRBJ2-6; weak D call: TRBD1 (6 bases). The length of the CDR3 is 20 residues. V lost 4 bases and J lost 0, with 22 bases in between. Germline loops: CDR1 MNHNS, CDR2 SASEGT. The CDR3 here is CASSGQETGTTRSGANVLTF. The DNA for the CDR3 is TGTGCCAGCAGTGGACAAGAGACAGGTACAACTCGCTCTGGGGCCAACGTCCTGACTTTC.

This chain joins TRBV5-4 and TRBJ2-7; D is perhaps TRBD1 (6 bases). The V and J ends lost 4 bases and 6 bases respectively, with 17 bases between them. From germline, CDR1 is SGHNT and CDR2 YYREEE (reference sequence). The CDR3 runs 14 residues. CDR3 protein: CASSIRDTAFEQYF. As DNA, the CDR3 is TGTGCCAGCAGCATCCGGGACACGGCTTTCGAGCAGTACTTC.

This chain connects TRBV28 to TRBJ1-2; D is perhaps TRBD1 (5 bases). The CDR3 contains 13 residues. Germline loops: CDR1 MDHEN, CDR2 SYDVKM. The V end lost 7 bases, the J end lost 2 bases, and 11 bases lay between the germline ends. The CDR3: CASTLGGNYGYTF. CDR3 DNA sequence: TGTGCCAGCACCCTGGGGGGGAACTATGGCTACACCTTC.

CDR3 region: CASSVGRGSYEQYF. The CDR3 DNA reads TGTGCCAGCAGCGTAGGCAGGGGGAGCTACGAGCAGTACTTC. The rearrangement joins TRBV9 to TRBJ2-7, with 7 nucleotides matching TRBD1. Germline CDR1 and CDR2: SGDLS and YYNGEE. The CDR3 contains 14 residues. J was trimmed by 3 bases and V by 0 bases; bases with no gene match: 3.

DNA of the CDR3: TGTGCCAGCAGCTTCGGCAGGGGTAATCAGCCCCAGCATTTT. Protein product: CASSFGRGNQPQHF. The chain recombines TRBV13 with TRBJ1-5, with a weak D call TRBD1 (6 bases). The germline CDR1 and CDR2 sequences are PRHDT and FYEKMQ (reference sequence). The germline V and J ends were trimmed by 3 bases and 4 bases, with 10 bases remaining between them. The CDR3 runs to 14 residues.

This clone occurred a few times. The V call is TRBV9, the J call TRBJ2-7; TRBD1 aligns across 9 bases. The CDR3 length is 13 residues. Germline V CDR1 and CDR2: SGDLS, YYNGEE. Unmatched junction bases numbered 4, after V lost 3 bases and J lost 6 bases. CDR3 nucleotide sequence: TGTGCCAGCAGCGGGACAGGGGACCGCGAGCAGTACTTC. Encoded protein: CASSGTGDREQYF. Supplemented by reference TRBV9 and TRBJ2-7, the full variable domain reads DSGVTQTPKHLITATGQRVTLRCSPRSGDLSVYWYQQSLDQGLQFLIQYYNGEERAKGNILERFSAQQFPDLHSELNLSSLELGDSALYFCASSGTGDREQYFGPGTRLTVT.

The genes are TRBV28 and TRBJ2-7; no firm D call. Deletions cut 2 bases from V and 0 bases from J, with 14 bases between. This CDR3 has 16 amino acids. Germline CDR1 reads MDHEN; CDR2 reads SYDVKM. CDR3 sequence: CASSLHGAASSYEQYF. The CDR3 bases are TGTGCCAGCAGTTTACATGGCGCAGCGAGCTCCTACGAGCAGTACTTC.

The chain carries TRBV6-6 and TRBJ1-1; 7 positions agree with TRBD1. The CDR3 is 12 amino acids. V trimming: 6 bases; J trimming: 10 bases; junction bases outside the gene matches: 8. Germline V gene data show CDR1 as MNHNY and CDR2 as SVGAGI (reference sequence). The CDR3 sequence: CASRQQGIRAFF. CDR3 DNA sequence: TGTGCCAGCAGACAACAGGGGATCCGAGCTTTCTTT.

This chain joins TRBV4-2 and TRBJ1-1; D unclear. CDR3 length: 14 residues. V was trimmed by 0 bases and J by 4 bases, leaving 9 bases between them. Per germline, CDR1 LGHNA and CDR2 YNFKEQ. CDR3 bases: TGTGCCAGCAGCCAAGACGCGGGGTTCACTGAAGCTTTCTTT. Protein sequence: CASSQDAGFTEAFF.

The rearrangement joins TRBV29-1 to TRBJ2-7, with 8 bases matching TRBD1. V trimming: 7 bases; J trimming: 0 bases; junction bases outside the gene matches: 17. Germline-derived CDR1 and CDR2 are SQVTM and ANQGSEA. This CDR3 contains 17 residues. Here the CDR3 reads CSALLRDRTINSYEQYF. CDR3 sequence (DNA): TGCAGCGCTCTCCTCCGGGACAGGACGATAAACTCCTACGAGCAGTACTTC.

This chain links TRBV5-4 with TRBJ2-7; D uncertain. The germline gives CDR1 SGHNT, CDR2 YYREEE (reference sequence). The CDR3 extends over 13 amino acids. V lost 2 bases to trimming and J lost 7 bases, with 13 bases between them. The CDR3 DNA is TGTGCCAGCAGCTTCCACAATTTCCCGGAGCAGTACTTC. It yields the protein CASSFHNFPEQYF.

This clone was counted between two and nine times. The CDR3 coding sequence is TGCGCCAGCAGCCTCGGACAGGGGGCGCAATCCTATAATTCACCCCTCCACTTT. Translated, it gives CASSLGQGAQSYNSPLHF. V is TRBV5-1 and J is TRBJ1-6; 11 bases map to TRBD1. The CDR3 loop spans 18 amino acids. The V segment lost 4 bases and the J segment 1 base; nucleotides outside the gene matches: 7. Per germline, CDR1 SGHRS and CDR2 YFSETQ.

The chain employs TRBV5-1 and TRBJ1-4; D is undetermined. Per the germline V gene, CDR1 is SGHRS and CDR2 is YFSETQ. This CDR3 spans 15 amino acids. V lost 0 bases, J lost 0 bases, and 6 bases lay in between. CDR3 DNA sequence: TGCGCCAGCAGCTTGGGCAGTACAACTAATGAAAAACTGTTTTTT. Amino acid sequence: CASSLGSTTNEKLFF.

V usage is TRBV4-2 and J usage is TRBJ1-2, with D possibly TRBD1 on 5 matching bases. The CDR3 sequence is 15 residues long. The V end lost 9 bases, the J end lost 1 base, and 18 bases lay between the germline ends. CDR1 LGHNA and CDR2 YNFKEQ come from the germline V gene. CDR3 sequence: CASKRGDGNNYGYTF. DNA of the CDR3: TGTGCCAGTAAACGCGGGGACGGTAATAACTATGGCTACACCTTC.

V usage is TRBV5-1 and J usage is TRBJ2-1; 10 bases align to TRBD2. CDR1 SGHRS and CDR2 YFSETQ come from the germline V gene. The junction had 5 bases not matched to a gene; V was cut back by 0 bases and J by 2 bases. CDR3 length: 17 amino acids. The CDR3, as DNA: TGCGCCAGCAGCTTGGTGAGCGGGGGGGCCCCCTACAATGAGCAGTTCTTC. Protein: CASSLVSGGAPYNEQFF. The full variable domain, in which reference TRBV5-1 and TRBJ2-1 provide the parts outside the CDR3, is KAGVTQTPRYLIKTRGQQVTLSCSPISGHRSVSWYQQTPGQGLQFLFEYFSETQRNKGNFPGRFSGRQFSNSRSEMNVSTLELGDSALYLCASSLVSGGAPYNEQFFGPGTRLTVL.